This entry lists 15 T cell receptor beta chains sequenced from one sample in a study of type 1 and type 2 diabetes patients. Genomic DNA was the PCR template. A primer set of 30 forward and 13 reverse primers amplified the CDR3. TCRdb re-analysed the multiplex PCR reads in MiXCR, keeping a single row per CDR3 protein. The sample has about 250,000 distinct CDR3 sequences; around 50% are singletons. Sequencing was done on a sample of peripheral blood mononuclear cells (PBMCs). These TCRs come from a man aged 18 to 29 with type 2 diabetes.

The chain carries TRBV30 and TRBJ2-3; D call uncertain. Trimming cost V 4 bases and J 0 bases, with 11 bases left between them. Per the germline V gene, CDR1 is GTSNPN and CDR2 is SVGIG (reference sequence). The CDR3 sequence is 14 residues long. CDR3 protein: CAWNPGSSTDTQYF. For the CDR3, the DNA is TGTGCCTGGAATCCTGGGTCTAGCACAGATACGCAGTATTTT.

The chain links TRBV11-2 to TRBJ1-2; D gene ambiguous. Germline V gene data show CDR1 as SGHAT and CDR2 as FQNNGV. The CDR3 consists of 15 residues. The V and J ends lost 0 bases and 3 bases respectively, with 11 bases between them. This CDR3 is CASSLDSESDYGYTF. The CDR3 DNA reads as TGTGCCAGCAGCTTAGACTCGGAGTCTGACTATGGCTACACCTTC.

This chain connects TRBV5-1 to TRBJ1-1, with D hard to call. Germline lookup yields CDR1 SGHRS and CDR2 YFSETQ. V lost 8 bases to trimming and J lost 1 base, with 18 bases between them. The CDR3 is 15 amino acids. In DNA form, the CDR3 reads TGCGCCAGTGGAAAAGGTGCAGGTGGGAACACTGAAGCTTTCTTT. Its protein is CASGKGAGGNTEAFF.

This clonotype was recorded at least ten times. The chain carries TRBV19 and TRBJ2-1, with 8 nucleotides matching TRBD2. The CDR3 extends over 13 amino acids. After removal of 6 bases from V and 9 bases from J, the junction contained 7 bases not matched to a gene. Germline V gene lookup returns CDR1 LNHDA and CDR2 SQIVND (reference sequence). This CDR3 is CASSYGRAGEQFF. As DNA, the CDR3 is TGTGCCAGTAGCTACGGGAGGGCGGGTGAGCAGTTCTTC.

V is TRBV7-8 and J is TRBJ2-3; 9 nucleotides match TRBD1. Germline V CDR1 and CDR2: SGHVS, FQNEAQ. V lost 6 bases and J lost 1; bases outside the gene matches: 8. This CDR3 spans 16 amino acids. CDR3 sequence reads: CASSPGQGFGTDTQYF. Here the CDR3 DNA reads TGTGCCAGCAGTCCGGGACAGGGATTCGGCACAGATACGCAGTATTTT. Together with reference TRBV7-8 and TRBJ2-3, the CDR3 gives the full variable domain: GAGVSQSPRYKVAKRGQDVALRCDPISGHVSLFWYQQALGQGPEFLTYFQNEAQLDKSGLPSDRFFAERPEGSVSTLKIQRTQQEDSAVYLCASSPGQGFGTDTQYFGPGTRLTVL.

The V call is TRBV6-1, the J call TRBJ1-1; D is ambiguous. CDR1 and CDR2 (germline): MNHNS, SASEGT. The V end lost 2 bases, the J end lost 3 bases, and 4 bases lay between the germline ends. The CDR3 runs 12 residues. The CDR3 nucleotides read TGTGCCAGCAGTGAAAGGGACACTGAAGCTTTCTTT. Translation gives CASSERDTEAFF.

In this sample, this clonotype turned up once. The chain couples TRBV10-3 to TRBJ2-7; TRBD2 is a possible D gene (6 bases). Germline values: CDR1 ENHRY, CDR2 SYGVKD. The CDR3 consists of 14 residues. The V end was cut by 3 bases, the J end by 7 bases, with 16 bases between. CDR3 sequence (DNA): TGTGCCATCAGTGATGGGCTAGCGAGAACAGAGCAGTACTTC. Amino acids: CAISDGLARTEQYF.

The rearrangement uses TRBV4-3 and TRBJ2-3; D is ambiguous. Germline values: CDR1 LGHNA, CDR2 YSLEER. V dropped 0 bases and J dropped 0 bases, with 10 bases sitting between them. The CDR3 is 16 residues long. The DNA of the CDR3 is TGCGCCAGCAGCCAAGATCTACTCCCTAGCACAGATACGCAGTATTTT. Protein sequence: CASSQDLLPSTDTQYF.

This sequence joins TRBV27 and TRBJ2-5; the D gene is possibly TRBD2 (6 bases). The length of the CDR3 is 14 residues. The germline V gene has CDR1 MNHEY and CDR2 SMNVEV (reference sequence). V was cut by 6 bases and J by 2 bases, with 13 bases left in between. CDR3 nucleotides: TGTGCCAGCAGCAGGGCGGGGAGGCAAGAGACCCAGTACTTC. Its translation: CASSRAGRQETQYF.

The genes are TRBV27 and TRBJ2-2, with unresolved D. Germline CDR1 is MNHEY and CDR2 is SMNVEV (reference sequence). V was trimmed by 5 bases and J by 5 bases, leaving 6 bases between them. The CDR3 is 12 amino acids. CDR3 nucleotides: TGTGCCAGCAGTCACTCTACCGGGGAGCTGTTTTTT. Its translation: CASSHSTGELFF.

The V gene is TRBV2, the J gene TRBJ2-1; D possibly corresponds to TRBD2 (6 bases). This CDR3 region has 16 residues. The germline gives CDR1 SNHLY, CDR2 FYNNEI. Trimming took 6 bases from V and 2 from J, leaving 17 bases between them. Written as DNA, the CDR3 is TGTGCCAGCAGGAAGGATCCGGAGGGGACCTACAATGAGCAGTTCTTC. Protein sequence: CASRKDPEGTYNEQFF.

This clonotype was counted between two and nine times. The V and J genes are TRBV15 and TRBJ1-3; no definite D call. CDR1 is LNHNV and CDR2 is YYDKDF in the germline V gene (reference sequence). The CDR3 totals 15 residues. Deletions cut 3 bases from V and 2 bases from J, with 11 bases between. The CDR3 region has the DNA TGTGCCACCAGCAGGCGAGGTCCGGCTGGAAACACCATATATTTT. It translates to CATSRRGPAGNTIYF.

This clonotype was detected a few times. This chain links TRBV11-2 with TRBJ2-1; D is unresolved. Trimming cost V 7 bases and J 7 bases, with 14 bases left between them. The V gene's germline CDR1 is SGHAT and CDR2 FQNNGV. The CDR3 loop spans 13 amino acids. The CDR3 here is CASTPTLANEQFF. In DNA, the CDR3 is TGTGCCAGCACGCCAACCCTGGCTAATGAGCAGTTCTTC.

A remark on this clonotype: A junction end diverges from the germline sequence, so it may reflect a read error. This chain uses TRBV10-3 with TRBJ1-2; tentative D call: TRBD1 (6 bases). CDR1 ENHRY and CDR2 SYGVKD come from the germline V gene. The CDR3 consists of 14 residues. CDR3 DNA: TGTGCCAGCAGTGAAGTAACAGGGAACTATGGCTACACCTTC. It yields the protein CASSEVTGNYGYTF.

This clonotype has more than one count but fewer than ten. The rearrangement joins TRBV10-2 to TRBJ1-6; no clear D gene. CDR1 and CDR2 from the germline V gene are WSHSY and SAAADI. The CDR3 is 13 amino acids. V lost 8 bases, J lost 2 bases, and 7 bases lay in between. In nucleotides, the CDR3 is TGCGCCAGCTCCCCGGCCTATAATTCACCCCTCCACTTT. This codes for CASSPAYNSPLHF.